A single sample gave rise to the 11 T cell receptor beta chains below, sequenced in a study of T cell changes during pregnancy in multiple sclerosis. Only in-frame clones appear in the TCRdb table, and some are missing; sequencing was by immunoSEQ multiplex PCR. The table lists 35,000 to 50,000 clones, roughly nine tenths of them singletons. The specimen was CD4+ T cells from peripheral blood mononuclear cells, collected in the second trimester of pregnancy. These receptors were collected from a female donor with multiple sclerosis, enrolled in a pregnancy study.

About this clone: One junction end disagrees with the germline gene, perhaps due to a read error. The chain joins TRBV7-9 to TRBJ2-7, with TRBD1 matching 8 bases. Germline V CDR1 and CDR2: SEHNR, FQNEAQ (reference sequence). The CDR3 consists of 19 residues. CDR3 DNA sequence: TGTGCCAGCAGCTTAACCGGGACAGGAGTGGACTGGGGCTCCAACGAGCAGTACTTC. It is translated as CASSLTGTGVDWGSNEQYF.

V usage is TRBV4-3 and J usage is TRBJ1-2; D unclear. V lost 4 bases and J lost 4, with 16 bases in between. CDR3 length: 15 amino acids. Germline V gene data show CDR1 as LGHNA and CDR2 as YSLEER. CDR3: CASSLYPAGTYGYTF. The CDR3 DNA is TGCGCCAGCAGCCTATATCCAGCAGGCACCTATGGCTACACCTTC.

The chain uses TRBV5-1 and TRBJ2-1, with TRBD2 matching 7 bases. J was trimmed by 7 bases and V by 1 base; bases with no gene match: 14. Germline loops: CDR1 SGHRS, CDR2 YFSETQ. The CDR3 totals 17 residues. The DNA for the CDR3 is TGCGCCAGCAGCTTGACGTGGGGGTTCTCGGGGGGTAATGAGCAGTTCTTC. Encoded protein: CASSLTWGFSGGNEQFF.

For the CDR3, the DNA is TGTGCCAGCAAGACAGGGGTATCCTACGAGCAGTACTTC. This sequence encodes CASKTGVSYEQYF. This chain links TRBV2 with TRBJ2-7; 8 nucleotides agree with TRBD1. The CDR3 has 13 residues. Unmatched junction bases numbered 3, after V lost 7 bases and J lost 1 base. Germline CDR1 reads SNHLY; CDR2 reads FYNNEI.

The chain has TRBV18 and TRBJ1-1; 8 bases fit TRBD1. Germline V gene sequence: CDR1 KGHSH, CDR2 LQKENI. The CDR3 loop spans 14 amino acids. V was clipped by 2 bases and J by 9 bases; unmatched bases: 8. CDR3 DNA sequence: TGTGCCAGCTCACCAATCCGGGACAGGAGCCAAGCTTTCTTT. This gives the protein CASSPIRDRSQAFF. Full variable domain (missing parts from reference TRBV18 and TRBJ1-1): NAGVMQNPRHLVRRRGQEARLRCSPMKGHSHVYWYRQLPEEGLKFMVYLQKENIIDESGMPKERFSAEFPKEGPSILRIQQVVRGDSAAYFCASSPIRDRSQAFFGQGTRLTVV.

The chain combines TRBV2 with TRBJ2-5; 8 nucleotides align to TRBD2. This CDR3 has 11 residues. Germline CDR1 SNHLY, CDR2 FYNNEI. J was trimmed by 7 bases and V by 8 bases; bases with no gene match: 3. The DNA for the CDR3 is TGTGCCAGCGGACTAGCCGCGACCCAGTACTTC. Encoded protein: CASGLAATQYF.

The rearrangement joins TRBV2 to TRBJ1-1; D not certain. Germline V gene lookup returns CDR1 SNHLY and CDR2 FYNNEI. CDR3 length: 14 residues. V lost 3 bases to trimming and J lost 0 bases, with 8 bases between them. Written as DNA, the CDR3 is TGTGCCAGCAGTGACAGCGTAATGAACACTGAAGCTTTCTTT. This codes for CASSDSVMNTEAFF.

This chain joins TRBV10-3 and TRBJ2-6, with 8 bases fitting TRBD1. This CDR3 is 16 amino acids long. Germline CDR1 is ENHRY and CDR2 is SYGVKD. V shed 10 bases and J 0 bases; nucleotides not matched to a gene: 8. The CDR3 region has the DNA TGTGCCACCAAACCTACAGGGGGCTCTGGGGCCAACGTCCTGACTTTC. This translates into CATKPTGGSGANVLTF.

The J gene is TRBJ1-2, the V gene TRBV2; a weak D match, TRBD1 (6 bases). CDR1 is SNHLY and CDR2 is FYNNEI in the germline V gene. CDR3 length equals 16 residues. V shed 7 bases and J shed 0 bases, with 18 bases lying between them. The CDR3 loop reads CASTKILQGTNYGYTF. CDR3 in DNA: TGTGCCAGCACCAAAATTCTACAGGGCACTAACTATGGCTACACCTTC. Variable domain in full (rest from reference TRBV2 and TRBJ1-2): EPEVTQTPSHQVTQMGQEVILRCVPISNHLYFYWYRQILGQKVEFLVSFYNNEISEKSEIFDDQFSVERPDGSNFTLKIRSTKLEDSAMYFCASTKILQGTNYGYTFGSGTRLTVV.

The chain employs TRBV6-6 and TRBJ2-1, with D tentatively TRBD1 (6 bases). With 3 bases removed from V and 10 bases from J, the gap between germline ends came to 19 bases. Germline CDR1 is MNHNY and CDR2 is SVGAGI (reference sequence). The CDR3 spans 15 residues. Here the CDR3 reads CASSYGSSGQGEQFF. CDR3 in DNA: TGTGCCAGCAGTTATGGGTCGTCGGGCCAGGGGGAGCAGTTCTTC.

V usage is TRBV19 and J usage is TRBJ2-4, with 8 bases matching TRBD1. J gave up 0 bases and V 4 bases, and 5 bases lay outside the gene matches. CDR1 is LNHDA, CDR2 SQIVND, per germline (reference sequence). The CDR3 length is 16 residues. CDR3 in amino acids: CASSKRQGTAKNIQYF. For the CDR3, the DNA is TGTGCCAGTAGTAAGAGACAGGGGACAGCCAAAAACATTCAGTACTTC.